This passage covers 32 T cell receptor beta chains from one sample sequenced in a study of CD8+CD57+ T cells in acquired aplastic anemia (dated by TCRdb to the late 2010s). Sequencing was carried out with an Illumina HiSeq 2000. Profiling of TCR beta VDJ combinations and CDR3 sequences used genomic DNA as the template. TCRdb cleaned the public reads at Q25 with fastp, built clones with MiXCR and kept in-frame beta chains. Entries that share a CDR3 protein sequence are merged under the most common genes and DNA. The sample table holds 35,000 to 45,000 distinct CDR3 sequences, of which around 67% were seen once. The leading ten clones occupy less than 25% of the sample. Sample: sorted CD4+, CD8+, or CD8+CD57+ T cells (not recorded which) from PBMCs. Every receptor here comes from a human donor in good health, serving as a control.

The genes are TRBV2 and TRBJ2-1; D is unclear. The V gene lost 6 bases and the J gene lost 0 bases, with 12 bases spanning the gap. The CDR3 consists of 15 residues. Germline CDR1 reads SNHLY; CDR2 reads FYNNEI. CDR3: CASRPTQSSYNEQFF. CDR3 DNA: TGTGCCAGCAGGCCGACCCAGAGCTCCTACAATGAGCAGTTCTTC.

By frequency in the sample, this clonotype is medium-sized. This chain joins TRBV24-1 and TRBJ2-3; 11 nucleotides agree with TRBD2. J was trimmed by 2 bases and V by 1 base; bases with no gene match: 7. The CDR3 has 18 amino acids. Germline V CDR1 and CDR2: KGHDR, SFDVKD. The CDR3 loop is CATSDFHLAGGPTDTQYF. Written as DNA, the CDR3 is TGTGCCACCAGTGATTTTCACCTAGCGGGGGGACCCACAGATACGCAGTATTTT.

The chain recombines TRBV25-1 with TRBJ2-7; D is ambiguous. Deletions cut 2 bases from V and 1 base from J, with 9 bases between. The CDR3 runs 14 residues. Germline assignment: CDR1 MGHDK and CDR2 SYGVNS. The CDR3 region is CASSEADGSYEQYF. The CDR3 DNA reads as TGTGCCAGCAGTGAAGCGGACGGTTCCTACGAGCAGTACTTC.

This clonotype was observed a handful of times. The chain recombines TRBV20-1 with TRBJ1-2; D unresolved. Trimming pared 6 bases from V and 6 bases from J, leaving 17 bases between. The CDR3 runs 13 residues. Germline V gene sequence: CDR1 DFQATT, CDR2 SNEGSKA (reference sequence). In DNA form, the CDR3 reads TGCAGTGCCGTTTTACCGTACACCGATGGCTACACCTTC. Its protein is CSAVLPYTDGYTF.

The J gene is TRBJ2-5, the V gene TRBV2; TRBD2 aligns across 10 bases. The germline gives CDR1 SNHLY, CDR2 FYNNEI. With V trimmed by 6 bases and J by 2 bases, 6 bases remained unmatched. The CDR3 has 15 amino acids. DNA for the CDR3: TGTGCCAGCAGGACCGGGACTAGCGAGCAAGAGACCCAGTACTTC. Translated, it gives CASRTGTSEQETQYF.

Comments on this clonotype: One junction end disagrees with the germline gene, perhaps due to a read error. The V and J genes are TRBV10-3 and TRBJ2-6; D is perhaps TRBD2 (6 bases). This CDR3 region has 17 residues. Germline assignment: CDR1 ENHRY and CDR2 SYGVKD. CDR3: CAISDGVGEVGANVLTF. DNA for the CDR3: TGCGCCATCAGTGACGGGGTAGGGGAGGTTGGGGCCAACGTCCTGACTTTC.

The rearrangement links TRBV7-6 to TRBJ1-3; D not resolved. Germline V gene data show CDR1 as SGHVS and CDR2 as FNYEAQ. Between the trimmed V and J ends, which lost 5 bases and 0 bases, there was a span of 14 bases. This CDR3 spans 16 amino acids. The CDR3 region is CASSPPPRDSGNTIYF. As DNA, the CDR3 is TGTGCCAGCAGCCCCCCTCCGAGGGACTCTGGAAACACCATATATTTT.

This clonotype occurred once. This sequence joins TRBV25-1 and TRBJ2-7; perhaps TRBD2 as D (6 bases). V was trimmed by 2 bases and J by 7 bases, leaving 12 bases between them. Germline V CDR1 and CDR2: MGHDK, SYGVNS. CDR3 length: 13 amino acids. The CDR3 protein is CASSEQPGEEQYF. The CDR3 region has the DNA TGTGCCAGCAGTGAACAGCCGGGGGAAGAGCAGTACTTC.

This clonotype came up many times. The gene calls are TRBV4-3 and TRBJ2-3; weak D call: TRBD2 (6 bases). CDR3 length equals 13 residues. Germline V gene sequence: CDR1 LGHNA, CDR2 YSLEER. The V end was cut by 8 bases, the J end by 2 bases, with 11 bases between. CDR3 loop: CASGGGYTDTQYF. CDR3 bases: TGCGCCAGCGGGGGAGGTTACACAGATACGCAGTATTTT.

At least ten counts were recorded for this clonotype. One end of the junction does not line up with germline, which may come from a read error. The gene calls are TRBV20-1 and TRBJ1-5; 11 bases fit TRBD1. The CDR3 extends over 16 amino acids. Per germline, CDR1 DFQATT and CDR2 SNEGSKA (reference sequence). The CDR3 bases are TGCAGTGCTCGAGACCTGGGGACAGGGGGTTGGCAGCCCCAGCATTTT. Its protein is CSARDLGTGGWQPQHF.

A note on this clonotype: The junction departs from germline at one end; a sequencing error may be responsible. The rearrangement joins TRBV19 to TRBJ2-7, with a possible D match to TRBD1 (5 bases). The germline gives CDR1 LNHDA, CDR2 SQIVND (reference sequence). The CDR3 loop spans 14 amino acids. CDR3 bases: TGTGCCAGCAGTAGGGGTCCGAACTCCTACGAGCAGTACTTC. Amino acids: CASSRGPNSYEQYF. Supplemented by reference TRBV19 and TRBJ2-7, the full variable domain reads DGGITQSPKYLFRKEGQNVTLSCEQNLNHDAMYWYRQDPGQGLRLIYYSQIVNDFQKGDIAEGYSVSREKKESFPLTVTSAQKNPTAFYLCASSRGPNSYEQYFGPGTRLTVT.

This chain links TRBV11-3 with TRBJ2-7; D remains unclear. Trimming left V 4 bases short and J 3 bases short, with 13 bases between. Germline CDR1 SGHNT, CDR2 YENEEA. The CDR3 loop spans 14 amino acids. CDR3 in amino acids: CASSSSRINYEQYF. CDR3 DNA sequence: TGTGCCAGCAGCTCGAGTAGAATTAACTACGAGCAGTACTTC.

The CDR3 bases are TGTGCCAGCTTAGGATCGGGATACACTACGTATGGCTACACCTTC. Its protein product is CASLGSGYTTYGYTF. This sequence joins TRBV19 and TRBJ1-2, with D unresolved. Germline-derived CDR1 and CDR2 are LNHDA and SQIVND (reference sequence). With 9 bases removed from V and 5 bases from J, the gap between germline ends came to 22 bases. The length of the CDR3 is 15 residues. Full variable domain (rest looked up from reference TRBV19 and TRBJ1-2): DGGITQSPKYLFRKEGQNVTLSCEQNLNHDAMYWYRQDPGQGLRLIYYSQIVNDFQKGDIAEGYSVSREKKESFPLTVTSAQKNPTAFYLCASLGSGYTTYGYTFGSGTRLTVV.

The CDR3 protein is CATSSRTGEDTQYF. The CDR3, as DNA: TGTGCCACCAGCAGCCGGACAGGGGAAGATACGCAGTATTTT. V gene TRBV15 combines with J gene TRBJ2-3, with TRBD1 matching over 9 bases. CDR3 length: 14 amino acids. Germline assignment: CDR1 LNHNV and CDR2 YYDKDF (reference sequence). With V trimmed by 3 bases and J by 5 bases, 3 bases remained unmatched.

The chain links TRBV5-4 to TRBJ2-7; either TRBD1 or TRBD2 may fit D (5 bases each). Germline assignment: CDR1 SGHNT and CDR2 YYREEE (reference sequence). The CDR3 consists of 13 residues. Trimming cost V 4 bases and J 1 base, with 9 bases left between them. DNA of the CDR3: TGTGCCAGCAGCCGAGGGGAGTCCTACGAGCAGTACGTC. Translating gives CASSRGESYEQYV.

This clonotype is labeled as medium-sized (0.01 to 0.1%). The V call is TRBV9, the J call TRBJ2-7; a possible D gene is TRBD2 (5 bases). In germline, CDR1 is SGDLS, CDR2 YYNGEE. The CDR3 is made up of 15 amino acids. Trimming removed 0 bases from V and 2 bases from J, with 12 bases in between. The CDR3 nucleotides read TGTGCCAGCAGCGTAGGTCCCGGGAATACCTACGAGCAGTACTTC. Its translation: CASSVGPGNTYEQYF.

This clonotype showed up just a few times. This sequence joins TRBV2 and TRBJ2-7; D perhaps matches TRBD1 (5 bases). The CDR3 runs to 15 residues. Trimming pared 7 bases from V and 6 bases from J, leaving 22 bases between. The germline CDR1 and CDR2 sequences are SNHLY and FYNNEI. The CDR3 region is CASTAGQVHPSEQYF. The CDR3 bases are TGTGCCAGCACGGCAGGGCAAGTCCATCCTTCCGAGCAGTACTTC.

The V gene is TRBV7-3, the J gene TRBJ2-1; 8 bases are a match to TRBD2. This CDR3 spans 16 amino acids. V dropped 2 bases and J dropped 2; count of bases not matched to a gene: 5. The germline gives CDR1 SGHTA, CDR2 FQGTGA. CDR3 coding DNA: TGTGCCAGCAGCTTATCCGGGGGGGGAGCCTACAATGAGCAGTTCTTC. This gives the protein CASSLSGGGAYNEQFF.

This rearrangement joins TRBV7-3 to TRBJ1-2; 8 bases are shared with TRBD1. The CDR3 is 13 residues long. Trimming cost V 5 bases and J 7 bases; bases outside gene matches: 6. CDR1 and CDR2 from the germline V gene are SGHTA and FQGTGA. The CDR3 DNA sequence: TGTGCCAGCAGCCCAGGGGGCAAGGTTGGCTACACCTTC. It yields the protein CASSPGGKVGYTF.

V is TRBV9 and J is TRBJ1-6; 8 nucleotides line up with TRBD1. Per germline, CDR1 SGDLS and CDR2 YYNGEE. The CDR3 extends over 12 amino acids. Trimming at V came to 3 bases and at J to 14 bases, leaving 4 bases not matched to a gene. This chain's CDR3 is CASSGTGFSLHF. Here the CDR3 DNA reads TGTGCCAGCAGCGGGACAGGGTTTTCCCTCCACTTT.

The chain has TRBV5-6 and TRBJ1-6; no firm D call. V lost 4 bases and J lost 7, with 12 bases in between. CDR1 is SGHDT, CDR2 YYEEEE, per germline. The CDR3 loop spans 14 amino acids. CDR3 bases: TGTGCCAGCAGCGCTGCACAGTCGAATTCACCCCTCCACTTT. Residues: CASSAAQSNSPLHF.

This clonotype occurred a few times. The genes are TRBV10-3 and TRBJ1-2, with 7 bases that match TRBD1. The CDR3 covers 18 residues. With V trimmed by 0 bases and J by 4 bases, 14 bases remained unmatched. Germline V CDR1 and CDR2: ENHRY, SYGVKD. The CDR3 coding sequence is TGTGCCATCAGTGAGTCGGGGAAACGAGGGGGCGGGAGCTATGGCTACACCTTC. This sequence encodes CAISESGKRGGGSYGYTF.

This clonotype is judged medium-sized. The chain uses TRBV2 and TRBJ1-6; TRBD1 matches 9 bases. Germline V CDR1 and CDR2: SNHLY, FYNNEI. The CDR3 is 16 amino acids. With 2 bases clipped from V and 9 bases from J, the junction kept 8 bases outside the gene matches. DNA of the CDR3: TGTGCCAGCAGTGAACCGGGACAGGGAATCGGTTCACCCCTCCACTTT. It specifies CASSEPGQGIGSPLHF.

The sample holds many counts of this clonotype. The chain recombines TRBV27 with TRBJ2-7; D not resolved. There are 13 residues in the CDR3. In germline, CDR1 is MNHEY, CDR2 SMNVEV (reference sequence). V was clipped by 3 bases and J by 3 bases, with 9 bases between them. The CDR3 protein is CASSFNRGYEQYF. Here the CDR3 DNA reads TGTGCCAGCAGTTTTAACCGCGGCTACGAGCAGTACTTC.

The chain combines TRBV7-8 with TRBJ2-1, with 9 nucleotides matching TRBD2. Germline V lookup: CDR1 SGHVS, CDR2 FQNEAQ. The CDR3 is 14 amino acids. With 5 bases clipped from V and 4 bases from J, the junction kept 3 bases outside the gene matches. CDR3 region: CASSQAGGYNEQFF. The CDR3 DNA reads TGTGCCAGCAGCCAGGCGGGAGGGTACAATGAGCAGTTCTTC.

V gene TRBV29-1 combines with J gene TRBJ1-1; the D is unclear. Germline V lookup: CDR1 SQVTM, CDR2 ANQGSEA. V lost 5 bases and J lost 7, with 8 bases in between. This CDR3 has 10 residues. CDR3 in amino acids: CSVLDGEAFF. The DNA of the CDR3 is TGCAGCGTTTTAGACGGTGAAGCTTTCTTT.

This clonotype has ten or more counts. V usage is TRBV5-4 and J usage is TRBJ1-2; 7 nucleotides agree with TRBD1. CDR1 SGHNT and CDR2 YYREEE come from the germline V gene (reference sequence). J lost 4 bases, V lost 3 bases, and 6 bases had no gene match. The CDR3 has 14 residues. The CDR3 bases are TGTGCCAGCAGCTGGGACAGCCAGAGCTATGGCTACACCTTC. Its protein is CASSWDSQSYGYTF.

This chain joins TRBV7-9 and TRBJ1-2; 7 bases are a match to TRBD1. Germline trimming cut 0 bases from V and 2 bases from J; bases unmatched to any gene: 3. CDR1 is SEHNR, CDR2 FQNEAQ, per germline (reference sequence). The length of the CDR3 is 15 residues. The CDR3 nucleotides read TGTGCCAGCAGCTTAGCGGCGGGACAGAACTATGGCTACACCTTC. Protein product: CASSLAAGQNYGYTF.

The chain uses TRBV19 and TRBJ2-7; D might be TRBD1 (6 bases). Germline V gene lookup returns CDR1 LNHDA and CDR2 SQIVND (reference sequence). The CDR3 extends over 14 amino acids. The V gene lost 4 bases and the J gene lost 5 bases, with 15 bases spanning the gap. CDR3 in amino acids: CASSTYGQSDEQYF. CDR3 coding DNA: TGTGCCAGTAGTACCTATGGACAGTCTGACGAGCAGTACTTC.

This sequence joins TRBV15 and TRBJ2-7; 8 bases are a match to TRBD1. The germline gives CDR1 LNHNV, CDR2 YYDKDF (reference sequence). V trimming: 0 bases; J trimming: 9 bases; junction bases outside the gene matches: 10. The length of the CDR3 is 15 residues. CDR3 in amino acids: CATSREADRVEGQYF. CDR3 in DNA: TGTGCCACCAGCAGAGAGGCGGACAGGGTGGAGGGGCAGTACTTC.

This chain joins TRBV7-2 and TRBJ2-1; D is unresolved. Germline CDR1 SGHTA, CDR2 FQGNSA. The CDR3 is 12 residues long. V dropped 4 bases and J dropped 10 bases, with 11 bases sitting between them. The CDR3 spells CASSWNFGEQFF. DNA for the CDR3: TGTGCCAGCAGCTGGAACTTTGGAGAGCAGTTCTTC. Drawing the rest from reference TRBV7-2 and TRBJ2-1, the complete variable domain is GAGVSQSPSNKVTEKGKDVELRCDPISGHTALYWYRQSLGQGLEFLIYFQGNSAPDKSGLPSDRFSAERTGGSVSTLTIQRTQQEDSAVYLCASSWNFGEQFFGPGTRLTVL.

The V call is TRBV4-2, the J call TRBJ2-3; 10 bases agree with TRBD2. This CDR3 has 16 residues. The J segment lost 2 bases and the V segment lost 4 bases, leaving 6 bases of the junction unmatched. The germline gives CDR1 LGHNA, CDR2 YNFKEQ. CDR3 in DNA: TGTGCCAGCAGCCTAATACTAGCGGGGATCACAGATACGCAGTATTTT. Translated, it gives CASSLILAGITDTQYF.